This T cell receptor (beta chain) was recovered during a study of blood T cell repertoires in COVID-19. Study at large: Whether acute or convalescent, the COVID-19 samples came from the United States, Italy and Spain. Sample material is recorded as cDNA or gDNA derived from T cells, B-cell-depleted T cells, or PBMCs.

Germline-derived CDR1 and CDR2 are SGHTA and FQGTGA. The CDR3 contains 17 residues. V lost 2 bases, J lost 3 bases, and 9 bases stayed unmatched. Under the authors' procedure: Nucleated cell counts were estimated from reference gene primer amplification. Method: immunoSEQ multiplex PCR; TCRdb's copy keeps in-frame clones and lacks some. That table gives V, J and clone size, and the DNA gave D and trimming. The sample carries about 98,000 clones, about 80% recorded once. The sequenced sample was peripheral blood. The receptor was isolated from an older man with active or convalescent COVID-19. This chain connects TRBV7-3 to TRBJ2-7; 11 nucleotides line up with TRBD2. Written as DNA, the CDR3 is TGTGCCAGCAGCTTAGCTAGCGGGGGGCCGAGATTCTACGAGCAGTACTTC. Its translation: CASSLASGGPRFYEQYF.